A single sample gave rise to the 25 T cell receptor beta chains below, sequenced in a study of cytomegalovirus exposure and HLA in healthy donors (dated by TCRdb to 2016 to 2017). Receptor libraries were prepared by the immunoSEQ multiplex PCR assay. The multiplex PCR relied on a mix of 60 forward primers for TCR Vbeta segments and 13 reverse primers for TCR Jbeta segments. TCRdb limited this immuneACCESS table to in-frame rearrangements with V and J called. A share of clones is missing; checked studies link under half to unresolved V genes, and the rest is unexplained. For this sample there are approximately 180,000 clones; about four fifths appear just once. Roughly 5% of the sample belongs to the ten largest clones. The sample comprised PBMCs. Receptors were obtained from a woman aged 18-29 years in good health and CMV-seropositive.

V usage is TRBV5-8 and J usage is TRBJ1-4; no reliable D call. Trimming cost V 1 base and J 5 bases, with 9 bases left between them. CDR1 SGHTS and CDR2 YDEGEE come from the germline V gene. The CDR3 consists of 14 residues. CDR3 in amino acids: CASSLYSPNEKLFF. The CDR3, as DNA: TGTGCCAGCAGCTTGTACAGCCCCAATGAAAAACTGTTTTTT.

J is TRBJ1-5 and V is TRBV7-9; D is uncertain. CDR1 is SEHNR and CDR2 is FQNEAQ in the germline V gene (reference sequence). This CDR3 is built from 18 residues. Trimming took off 4 bases at V and 0 bases at J, with 19 bases between the two ends. This CDR3 reads CASSSASPGKYSNQPQHF. In nucleotides, the CDR3 is TGTGCCAGCAGCTCAGCGTCCCCCGGGAAGTATAGCAATCAGCCCCAGCATTTT.

About this clone itself: At one end the junction does not follow the germline gene, possibly because of a read error. The chain couples TRBV25-1 to TRBJ2-1; TRBD1 agrees at 10 bases. Germline CDR1 MGHDK, CDR2 SYGVNS. This CDR3 comprises 15 residues. CDR3 region: CASSGGDRGPNGQFF. CDR3 nucleotide sequence: TGTGCCAGCAGCGGAGGGGACAGGGGACCTAATGGGCAGTTCTTC.

The gene calls are TRBV7-9 and TRBJ2-4, with 9 bases lining up with TRBD1. From germline, CDR1 is SEHNR and CDR2 FQNEAQ (reference sequence). Trimming cost V 2 bases and J 0 bases; bases outside gene matches: 8. This CDR3 has 18 residues. This CDR3 is CASSLKGQGVLAKNIQYF. The CDR3 DNA follows: TGTGCCAGCAGCTTAAAGGGACAGGGAGTCCTAGCCAAAAACATTCAGTACTTC.

This clone was detected only a few times. The chain links TRBV7-9 to TRBJ1-1, with 7 bases that match TRBD1. The CDR3 runs to 12 residues. Germline V lookup: CDR1 SEHNR, CDR2 FQNEAQ (reference sequence). After removal of 4 bases from V and 7 bases from J, the junction contained 3 bases not matched to a gene. The CDR3 bases are TGTGCCAGCAGCTCTACAGGGGTTGAAGCTTTCTTT. Protein product: CASSSTGVEAFF. Looking up the rest from reference TRBV7-9 and TRBJ1-1 gives the full variable domain: DTGVSQNPRHKITKRGQNVTFRCDPISEHNRLYWYRQTLGQGPEFLTYFQNEAQLEKSRLLSDRFSAERPKGSFSTLEIQRTEQGDSAMYLCASSSTGVEAFFGQGTRLTVV.

This chain connects TRBV4-3 to TRBJ2-5, with 13 bases identical to TRBD2. The germline V gene has CDR1 LGHNA and CDR2 YSLEER. Trimming took 0 bases from V and 4 from J; bases not matched to a gene: 2. CDR3 length: 16 residues. CDR3 amino acids: CASSQELAGGPETQYF. DNA of the CDR3: TGCGCCAGCAGCCAAGAACTAGCGGGGGGGCCAGAGACCCAGTACTTC.

This rearrangement joins TRBV4-1 to TRBJ1-1; no clear D. CDR1 and CDR2 from the germline V gene are MGHRA and YSYEKL. The CDR3 has 16 residues. Trimming cost V 2 bases and J 3 bases, with 16 bases left between them. The CDR3 region is CASSQKATRRDTEAFF. In nucleotides, the CDR3 is TGCGCCAGCAGCCAAAAGGCCACCAGGCGGGACACTGAAGCTTTCTTT.

The chain employs TRBV19 and TRBJ2-1; 15 bases are shared with TRBD2. CDR1 is LNHDA, CDR2 SQIVND, per germline (reference sequence). The V and J ends lost 5 bases and 0 bases, in that order; junction bases with no gene match: 5. The CDR3 spans 18 residues. DNA of the CDR3: TGTGCCAGTAGTCCGGGACTAGCGGGGGGAAGCTCCTACAATGAGCAGTTCTTC. This encodes CASSPGLAGGSSYNEQFF.

The genes are TRBV28 and TRBJ1-5; 8 bases are a match to TRBD1. V was clipped by 2 bases and J by 4 bases; unmatched bases: 10. The V gene's germline CDR1 is MDHEN and CDR2 SYDVKM. The CDR3 is 17 amino acids. CDR3 in DNA: TGTGCCAGCAGTTTAGGGCCCGGACAGGGAACAAATCAGCCCCAGCATTTT. Its translation is CASSLGPGQGTNQPQHF.

The chain has TRBV4-3 and TRBJ2-1, with D perhaps TRBD2 (5 bases). The CDR3 contains 15 residues. Per germline, CDR1 LGHNA and CDR2 YSLEER. Trimming pared 3 bases from V and 4 bases from J, leaving 13 bases between. The chain's CDR3 is CASSQDWENYNEQFF. The DNA of the CDR3 is TGCGCCAGCAGCCAGGACTGGGAAAATTACAATGAGCAGTTCTTC.

This chain links TRBV5-1 with TRBJ1-1; D uncertain. Per germline, CDR1 SGHRS and CDR2 YFSETQ. Trimming pared 4 bases from V and 9 bases from J, leaving 16 bases between. The CDR3 runs 13 residues. The CDR3: CASSPNRERKAFF. Here the CDR3 DNA reads TGCGCCAGCAGCCCCAATAGGGAGAGGAAAGCTTTCTTT. Drawing the rest from reference TRBV5-1 and TRBJ1-1, the complete variable domain is KAGVTQTPRYLIKTRGQQVTLSCSPISGHRSVSWYQQTPGQGLQFLFEYFSETQRNKGNFPGRFSGRQFSNSRSEMNVSTLELGDSALYLCASSPNRERKAFFGQGTRLTVV.

The V and J genes are TRBV6-1 and TRBJ1-4; TRBD1 aligns across 9 bases. The CDR3 sequence is 14 residues long. Trimming cost V 7 bases and J 7 bases; bases outside gene matches: 7. Germline V lookup: CDR1 MNHNS, CDR2 SASEGT. This CDR3 reads CASTQGQGSEKLFF. The CDR3 bases are TGTGCCAGCACCCAGGGACAGGGCAGTGAAAAACTGTTTTTT.

The rearrangement uses TRBV19 and TRBJ2-5; a weak D match, TRBD1 (6 bases). The V gene's germline CDR1 is LNHDA and CDR2 SQIVND (reference sequence). The CDR3 is 16 residues long. V was shortened by 1 base and J by 4 bases, with 16 bases between the two germline ends. This CDR3 is CASSIVTGSVIETQYF. The CDR3 DNA is TGTGCCAGTAGTATAGTGACAGGATCAGTTATAGAGACCCAGTACTTC.

The chain couples TRBV30 to TRBJ1-3, with 8 bases aligning to TRBD1. Per the germline V gene, CDR1 is GTSNPN and CDR2 is SVGIG (reference sequence). V gave up 5 bases and J gave up 2 bases; unmatched junction bases: 2. The CDR3 runs to 13 residues. CDR3 bases: TGTGCCTGGGGGACAGGCGCTGGAAACACCATATATTTT. Translated: CAWGTGAGNTIYF.

This sequence joins TRBV28 and TRBJ2-7, with 8 nucleotides matching TRBD1. CDR3 length equals 15 residues. J lost 7 bases, V lost 3 bases, and 11 bases had no gene match. CDR1 MDHEN and CDR2 SYDVKM come from the germline V gene. CDR3: CASSFIPGQVLEQYF. The CDR3 DNA reads as TGTGCCAGCAGTTTTATCCCGGGACAGGTTTTGGAGCAGTACTTC. The variable domain in full, completed from reference TRBV28 and TRBJ2-7, reads DVKVTQSSRYLVKRTGEKVFLECVQDMDHENMFWYRQDPGLGLRLIYFSYDVKMKEKGDIPEGYSVSREKKERFSLILESASTNQTSMYLCASSFIPGQVLEQYFGPGTRLTVT.

The CDR3 coding sequence is TGTGCCAGCAGCCCCCGACTAGCGGGGGACCCCACAGATACGCAGTATTTT. It is translated as CASSPRLAGDPTDTQYF. This chain joins TRBV7-2 and TRBJ2-3, with 12 nucleotides matching TRBD2. After removal of 5 bases from V and 2 bases from J, the junction contained 8 bases not matched to a gene. The CDR3 sequence is 17 residues long. Germline CDR1 and CDR2: SGHTA and FQGNSA.

This chain uses TRBV6-6 with TRBJ2-4; D perhaps matches TRBD1 (6 bases). The V end lost 5 bases, the J end lost 8 bases, and 16 bases lay between the germline ends. Germline CDR1 is MNHNY and CDR2 is SVGAGI (reference sequence). This CDR3 contains 14 residues. In nucleotides, the CDR3 is TGTGCCAGCAGTATAAACAGGGCGGCGGACATTCAGTACTTC. Translation: CASSINRAADIQYF.

The chain recombines TRBV5-1 with TRBJ1-6; D is possibly TRBD1 (5 bases). Germline assignment: CDR1 SGHRS and CDR2 YFSETQ. This CDR3 contains 15 residues. The V and J ends lost 0 bases and 5 bases respectively, with 9 bases between them. This CDR3 is CASSLEGSDNSPLHF. The CDR3 region has the DNA TGCGCCAGCAGCTTGGAGGGGTCGGATAATTCACCCCTCCACTTT.

V usage is TRBV4-1 and J usage is TRBJ2-1; 8 bases map to TRBD2. Germline loops: CDR1 MGHRA, CDR2 YSYEKL. The CDR3 sequence is 15 residues long. Unmatched junction bases numbered 7, after V lost 2 bases and J lost 7 bases. The CDR3: CASSQLGLAFNEQFF. The CDR3 DNA is TGCGCCAGCAGCCAACTCGGACTAGCTTTTAATGAGCAGTTCTTC.

This chain links TRBV6-5 with TRBJ2-3; the D gene is possibly TRBD1 (5 bases). Germline values: CDR1 MNHEY, CDR2 SVGAGI. V lost 0 bases to trimming and J lost 6 bases, with 7 bases between them. The length of the CDR3 is 13 residues. The CDR3 sequence: CASSYSRGDTQYF. CDR3 nucleotides: TGTGCCAGCAGTTACTCAAGGGGTGATACGCAGTATTTT.

This rearrangement joins TRBV4-1 to TRBJ2-5; TRBD1 matches 8 bases. Germline values: CDR1 MGHRA, CDR2 YSYEKL. V was clipped by 4 bases and J by 2 bases; unmatched bases: 6. The CDR3 is made up of 15 amino acids. CDR3 nucleotides: TGCGCCAGCAGCCCGGACAGGGCAACGCAAGAGACCCAGTACTTC. Protein sequence: CASSPDRATQETQYF.

The V call is TRBV14, the J call TRBJ1-2; 12 nucleotides match TRBD1. Germline values: CDR1 SGHDN, CDR2 FVKESK. V shed 1 base, J shed 3 bases, and the junction held 9 bases outside the gene matches. CDR3 size: 18 residues. The CDR3: CASSQVASGTGGDYGYTF. The CDR3 DNA follows: TGTGCCAGCAGCCAAGTAGCCTCCGGGACAGGGGGCGACTATGGCTACACCTTC.

The V and J genes are TRBV7-8 and TRBJ1-3; 8 bases align to TRBD1. The CDR3 has 16 residues. V lost 3 bases and J lost 0; bases outside the gene matches: 4. Germline CDR1 reads SGHVS; CDR2 reads FQNEAQ. The CDR3 spells CASSLGTGFSGNTIYF. The CDR3 DNA sequence: TGTGCCAGCAGCTTGGGGACAGGTTTCTCTGGAAACACCATATATTTT.

This chain connects TRBV2 to TRBJ2-3; 8 nucleotides line up with TRBD1. CDR1 SNHLY and CDR2 FYNNEI come from the germline V gene. After removal of 2 bases from V and 2 bases from J, the junction contained 6 bases not matched to a gene. The CDR3 runs 16 residues. The CDR3 DNA reads as TGTGCCAGCAGTGAATTGGGGACAGGCCCCACAGATACGCAGTATTTT. Protein sequence: CASSELGTGPTDTQYF.

Worth noting for this clone: Distinct nucleotide sequences in the sample also encode this CDR3. The chain couples TRBV9 to TRBJ2-3, with 9 bases aligning to TRBD2. CDR3 length: 15 amino acids. Losses at the gene ends were 3 bases for V and 1 base for J; bases not matched to a gene: 3. Germline V gives CDR1 SGDLS, CDR2 YYNGEE. The CDR3 DNA follows: TGTGCCAGCAGCGCATTAGCGGGGGGCACAGATACGCAGTATTTT. Translated, it gives CASSALAGGTDTQYF.